The 23 T cell receptor beta chains below come from one sample, sequenced in a study of T-cell reconstitution after alpha-beta-depleted transplantation in children. Molecular barcoding with unique molecular identifiers was used for the TCRbeta library. TCRdb ran MiXCR on the PCR reads and lists one entry per CDR3 protein. Found here are under 450,000 distinct CDR3 sequences, roughly 16% of them singletons; the top ten hold 25% to 35%. Sample: PBMCs, mostly from graft donor cells, taken 360 days after TCRalphabeta/CD19-depleted stem cell transplant. The receptors were sampled from a boy in the first two years of life who had a stem cell transplant for Wiskott-Aldrich syndrome, so the T cells may come from the graft donor.

The J gene is TRBJ2-1, the V gene TRBV5-1; TRBD2 matches at 14 bases. The CDR3 is made up of 20 amino acids. Germline lookup yields CDR1 SGHRS and CDR2 YFSETQ. The J segment lost 4 bases and the V segment lost 0 bases, leaving 12 bases of the junction unmatched. This chain's CDR3 is CASSLGQDGTSGREYNEQFF. DNA of the CDR3: TGCGCCAGCAGCTTGGGACAGGATGGGACTAGCGGGAGAGAGTACAATGAGCAGTTCTTC.

The table lists this clonotype with a few counts. CDR3 coding DNA: TGTGCCAGCAGTCCTAACAGGGACTTCGACGATGAGCAGTTCTTC. It encodes CASSPNRDFDDEQFF. The chain recombines TRBV12-3 or TRBV12-4 with TRBJ2-1; D is tentatively TRBD1 or TRBD2 (6 bases each). Trimming stripped 5 bases from V and 8 bases from J, with 19 bases between. The CDR3 has 15 amino acids.

This clonotype was found a few times. This rearrangement joins TRBV28 to TRBJ2-7; D possibly corresponds to TRBD2 (7 bases). Trimming removed 6 bases at V and 4 bases at J, with 16 bases between. CDR1 is MDHEN, CDR2 SYDVKM, per germline. The CDR3 runs 14 residues. CDR3 in DNA: TGTGCCAGCAGCCGAGGGGGGGGCGGATACGAGCAGTACTTC. It yields the protein CASSRGGGGYEQYF.

This clonotype was counted only a few times. The chain couples TRBV5-1 to TRBJ2-5, with a tentative D call TRBD2 (6 bases). This CDR3 region has 14 residues. V lost 4 bases to trimming and J lost 6 bases, with 16 bases between them. Per germline, CDR1 SGHRS and CDR2 YFSETQ. DNA for the CDR3: TGCGCCAGCAGCCCTTCGACCGGCGGGAAGACCCAGTACTTC. The encoded protein is CASSPSTGGKTQYF.

This clonotype was seen a handful of times. The chain uses TRBV7-9 and TRBJ2-3; perhaps TRBD1 as D (5 bases). This CDR3 spans 15 amino acids. Looked up from germline, CDR1 is SEHNR and CDR2 is FQNEAQ (reference sequence). The V end was cut by 2 bases, the J end by 2 bases, with 11 bases between. The DNA of the CDR3 is TGTGCCAGCAGCTTAAAGGGGTCCTCCACAGATACGCAGTATTTT. Translated, it gives CASSLKGSSTDTQYF. Using reference TRBV7-9 and TRBJ2-3 for the parts outside the CDR3, the full variable domain is DTGVSQNPRHKITKRGQNVTFRCDPISEHNRLYWYRQTLGQGPEFLTYFQNEAQLEKSRLLSDRFSAERPKGSFSTLEIQRTEQGDSAMYLCASSLKGSSTDTQYFGPGTRLTVL.

Note on this clonotype: The junction departs from germline at one end; a sequencing error may be responsible. The gene calls are TRBV2 and TRBJ2-4; D is tentatively TRBD1 or TRBD2 (5 bases each). The CDR3 consists of 18 residues. Per germline, CDR1 SNHLY and CDR2 FYNNEI. The DNA for the CDR3 is TGTGCCTGCAGTTTCAACGTCGGGGCGGACCTAGCCAAAAACATTCAGTACTTC. As protein: CACSFNVGADLAKNIQYF.

The V and J genes are TRBV18 and TRBJ2-4, with 7 bases that match TRBD2. V shed 3 bases and J 2 bases; nucleotides not matched to a gene: 7. The CDR3 runs 16 residues. The V gene's germline CDR1 is KGHSH and CDR2 LQKENI. CDR3: CASSPVAGDSKNIQYF. CDR3 sequence (DNA): TGTGCCAGCTCACCGGTGGCGGGGGATTCCAAAAACATTCAGTACTTC.

The V call is TRBV29-1, the J call TRBJ2-7, with D perhaps matching TRBD2 (5 bases). The V and J ends lost 4 bases and 2 bases respectively, with 12 bases between them. The length of the CDR3 is 13 residues. Germline lookup yields CDR1 SQVTM and CDR2 ANQGSEA. CDR3 protein: CSVASARAYEQYF. The CDR3 DNA reads TGCAGCGTTGCTTCGGCGCGGGCCTACGAGCAGTACTTC.

This clonotype was recorded many times. The V call is TRBV18, the J call TRBJ2-1; 9 bases fit TRBD1. This CDR3 is 17 amino acids long. CDR1 KGHSH and CDR2 LQKENI come from the germline V gene. V was pared by 4 bases and J by 0 bases, with 7 bases of the junction left unmatched. The CDR3 reads CASSRTGGRSSYNEQFF. CDR3 coding DNA: TGTGCCAGCTCACGCACAGGGGGCAGGAGCTCCTACAATGAGCAGTTCTTC.

V is TRBV5-1 and J is TRBJ2-3; the D gene is possibly TRBD2 (5 bases). V was shortened by 4 bases and J by 2 bases, with 11 bases between the two germline ends. CDR1 and CDR2 from the germline V gene are SGHRS and YFSETQ. The CDR3 has 14 amino acids. The DNA for the CDR3 is TGCGCCAGCAGCCGAGCGGAGACCACAGATACGCAGTATTTT. Its translation: CASSRAETTDTQYF.

This clonotype was seen more than once but under ten times. The chain is built from TRBV7-8 and TRBJ2-2; 13 nucleotides agree with TRBD2. Germline V gene sequence: CDR1 SGHVS, CDR2 FQNEAQ. The CDR3 runs 18 residues. The junction had 15 bases not matched to a gene; V was cut back by 5 bases and J by 9 bases. In DNA, the CDR3 is TGTGCCAGCAGCCCTAGCGCAACTAGCGGGAGGGCCTCCTGGGAGCTGTTTTTT. It translates to CASSPSATSGRASWELFF.

This chain joins TRBV13 and TRBJ2-3; 10 bases are shared with TRBD2. The CDR3 is 20 residues long. V dropped 4 bases and J dropped 6; count of bases not matched to a gene: 22. Germline-derived CDR1 and CDR2 are PRHDT and FYEKMQ (reference sequence). CDR3 amino acids: CASSSAARLRTSGYVDTQYF. The CDR3 DNA is TGTGCCAGCAGCTCAGCCGCCCGCCTTCGGACTAGCGGATATGTTGATACGCAGTATTTT.

This clonotype was seen at least ten times. The V gene is TRBV20-1, the J gene TRBJ2-1, with D possibly TRBD1 on 6 matching bases. The CDR3 runs to 12 residues. The ends were cut back, 1 base at V and 12 bases at J, with 13 bases in the middle. CDR1 DFQATT and CDR2 SNEGSKA come from the germline V gene (reference sequence). CDR3 residues: CSARGGGIRQFF. In DNA form, the CDR3 reads TGCAGTGCTAGAGGAGGGGGAATCAGGCAGTTCTTC.

The chain joins TRBV11-2 to TRBJ2-1; TRBD2 matches at 12 bases. The CDR3 has 16 residues. Germline values: CDR1 SGHAT, CDR2 FQNNGV. The V and J ends lost 6 bases and 1 base, in that order; junction bases with no gene match: 4. CDR3 sequence (DNA): TGTGCCAGCAGGCCGACTAGCGGGAGATCCTACAATGAGCAGTTCTTC. Amino acid sequence: CASRPTSGRSYNEQFF.

This clonotype was detected only a few times. The V and J genes are TRBV10-1 and TRBJ2-5, with 8 bases identical to TRBD2. J gave up 2 bases and V 4 bases, and 3 bases lay outside the gene matches. The CDR3 length is 14 residues. The germline CDR1 and CDR2 sequences are WNHNN and SYGVQD (reference sequence). For the CDR3, the DNA is TGCGCCAGCAGTGCGGGGGGGCCTCAAGAGACCCAGTACTTC. This translates into CASSAGGPQETQYF.

This clonotype is labeled medium-sized. The rearrangement links TRBV28 to TRBJ1-2; 9 bases agree with TRBD1. The germline gives CDR1 MDHEN, CDR2 SYDVKM. V shed 2 bases, J shed 7 bases, and the junction held 11 bases outside the gene matches. The CDR3 runs to 16 residues. The CDR3 loop is CASSLRPRDRDSGYTF. The CDR3 DNA reads TGTGCCAGCAGTTTAAGGCCCCGGGACAGGGATTCTGGCTACACCTTC.

The table lists this clonotype with a few counts. The chain is built from TRBV7-2 and TRBJ2-1; 7 positions agree with TRBD1. Losses at the gene ends were 1 base for V and 5 bases for J; bases not matched to a gene: 2. From germline, CDR1 is SGHTA and CDR2 FQGNSA. CDR3 length: 14 residues. CDR3 region: CASSLEGAHNEQFF. Written as DNA, the CDR3 is TGTGCCAGCAGCTTAGAGGGGGCCCACAATGAGCAGTTCTTC.

J is TRBJ2-3 and V is TRBV3-1, with a tentative D call TRBD2 (5 bases). With 0 bases removed from V and 5 bases from J, the gap between germline ends came to 15 bases. The CDR3 is 16 amino acids. CDR1 is LGHDT and CDR2 is YNNKEL in the germline V gene (reference sequence). CDR3 sequence reads: CASSQDDLWRRDTQYF. The CDR3, as DNA: TGTGCCAGCAGCCAAGATGACCTCTGGAGGAGAGATACGCAGTATTTT.

This chain links TRBV6-6 with TRBJ1-5, with 9 bases fitting TRBD1. The trim removed 10 bases at V and 5 bases at J, leaving 6 bases unmatched. This CDR3 comprises 13 residues. The germline gives CDR1 MNHNY, CDR2 SVGAGI (reference sequence). The chain's CDR3 is CATHRGLYQPQHF. In DNA form, the CDR3 reads TGTGCCACCCACAGGGGGCTTTATCAGCCCCAGCATTTT.

This clonotype showed up just a few times. The rearrangement joins TRBV6-4 to TRBJ2-3; 10 nucleotides line up with TRBD2. Germline CDR1 MRHNA, CDR2 SNTAGT. CDR3 length: 14 residues. The J segment lost 2 bases and the V segment lost 7 bases, leaving 3 bases of the junction unmatched. The CDR3 DNA sequence: TGTGCCAGCAATAGCGGGAGGACCACAGATACGCAGTATTTT. Translated, it gives CASNSGRTTDTQYF.

The V gene is TRBV6-2 or TRBV6-3, the J gene TRBJ2-1; 7 bases align to TRBD2. V trimming: 5 bases; J trimming: 4 bases; junction bases outside the gene matches: 17. The CDR3 is 18 amino acids. Germline assignment: CDR1 MNHEY and CDR2 SVGEGT. CDR3 DNA sequence: TGTGCCAGCAGTCCCTCATCCCGGGCTAGCGGTGGATACAATGAGCAGTTCTTC. Amino acid sequence: CASSPSSRASGGYNEQFF.

This clonotype occurred a few times. The chain employs TRBV12-3 or TRBV12-4 and TRBJ1-2; TRBD1 matches 8 bases. Trimming removed 6 bases from V and 4 bases from J; junction bases left unmatched: 7. CDR3 length equals 14 residues. CDR3 bases: TGTGCCAGCAGGAGCAGGGGGCGCAGCTATGGCTACACCTTC. It yields the protein CASRSRGRSYGYTF.

This clonotype showed up many times. J is TRBJ2-1 and V is TRBV24-1; D gene uncertain. The V end was cut by 0 bases, the J end by 9 bases, with 11 bases between. The CDR3 sequence is 14 residues long. Germline-derived CDR1 and CDR2 are KGHDR and SFDVKD. The chain's CDR3 is CATSDLRRWFEQFF. CDR3 sequence (DNA): TGTGCCACCAGTGATTTGCGTAGGTGGTTTGAGCAGTTCTTC.